Following are 22 T cell receptor beta chains from one sample sequenced in a study of T cell responses to AZD1222 COVID-19 vaccine listed by TCRdb under 2021. Libraries were made using the immunoSEQ multiplex PCR assay. TCRdb's version of the immuneACCESS table is confined to in-frame rearrangements and falls short of the full clone set. An unresolved V gene accounts for under half of the shortfall where checked; the remainder is of unknown origin. In all, the sample holds roughly 120,000 clones, and 88% of those were seen once. 18% of the sample is in the top ten clones. The sample's time point label is to be understood as: baseline before first vaccination. In light of the paper, this sample's treatment or condition label describes: meningococcal conjugate vaccine given as trial control. Material: peripheral blood, obtained on day 0 of MenACWY control vaccination. The source is an adult in good health.

The chain uses TRBV6-6 and TRBJ2-1, with D possibly being TRBD2 (6 bases). This CDR3 is built from 13 residues. Germline loops: CDR1 MNHNY, CDR2 SVGAGI (reference sequence). V was shortened by 2 bases and J by 12 bases, with 14 bases between the two germline ends. The CDR3 sequence is CASSYPRVGGQFF. CDR3 DNA sequence: TGTGCCAGCAGTTACCCGAGGGTGGGGGGGCAGTTCTTC.

This clone showed up just once. The CDR3 is CASSLTGGSEQFF. The CDR3 bases are TGCGCCAGCAGTTTAACAGGGGGCAGTGAGCAGTTCTTC. The chain couples TRBV5-1 to TRBJ2-1, with 9 bases that match TRBD1. The ends lost 5 bases at V and 9 bases at J; junction bases unmatched: 6. The CDR3 sequence is 13 residues long. Germline CDR1 is SGHRS and CDR2 is YFSETQ.

The chain recombines TRBV19 with TRBJ1-2; 10 bases agree with TRBD1. V dropped 3 bases and J dropped 1; count of bases not matched to a gene: 8. The CDR3 has 17 residues. Germline loops: CDR1 LNHDA, CDR2 SQIVND (reference sequence). The CDR3 DNA reads as TGTGCCAGTAGTATTTCGACAGGGGGCCGCCATAACTATGGCTACACCTTC. Its translation: CASSISTGGRHNYGYTF.

V usage is TRBV7-9 and J usage is TRBJ1-1; D perhaps matches TRBD1 (6 bases). Germline assignment: CDR1 SEHNR and CDR2 FQNEAQ (reference sequence). V lost 3 bases, J lost 3 bases, and 8 bases lay in between. The CDR3 sequence is 13 residues long. The CDR3: CASSLDSDTEAFF. The CDR3 DNA reads TGTGCCAGCAGCTTGGACAGTGACACTGAAGCTTTCTTT.

This clone was seen a few times. The chain is built from TRBV3-1 (or the pseudogene TRBV3-2) and TRBJ2-7; a weak D match, TRBD2 (5 bases). Germline CDR1 and CDR2: LGHDT and YNNKEL (reference sequence). Trimming pared 1 base from V and 0 bases from J, leaving 10 bases between. The CDR3 consists of 15 residues. This chain's CDR3 is CASSQAPGVSYEQYF. The CDR3 nucleotides are TGTGCCAGCAGCCAAGCTCCCGGGGTCTCCTACGAGCAGTACTTC.

This chain's CDR3 is CASSLQGLGETQYF. CDR3 DNA sequence: TGTGCCAGCAGCCTCCAGGGGTTGGGCGAGACCCAGTACTTC. The chain carries TRBV7-9 and TRBJ2-5; the D gene is possibly TRBD1 (6 bases). The CDR3 is 14 residues long. Germline V gives CDR1 SEHNR, CDR2 FQNEAQ (reference sequence). V was pared by 5 bases and J by 5 bases, with 15 bases between.

The count of this clone is one. The rearrangement uses TRBV28 and TRBJ1-2; D remains ambiguous. Deletions cut 5 bases from V and 4 bases from J, with 23 bases between. The CDR3 has 17 amino acids. Looked up from germline, CDR1 is MDHEN and CDR2 is SYDVKM. The CDR3 sequence: CASSALRPDTLIYGYTF. The CDR3 DNA reads as TGTGCCAGCAGTGCCCTTCGCCCAGACACCTTAATCTATGGCTACACCTTC.

This clone was detected only once. The chain links TRBV7-2 to TRBJ2-7, with D perhaps TRBD2 (5 bases). This CDR3 is 11 amino acids long. Germline CDR1 reads SGHTA; CDR2 reads FQGNSA. Trimming stripped 7 bases from V and 4 bases from J, with 8 bases between. Here the CDR3 DNA reads TGTGCCAGCACGAGGACTTACGAGCAGTACTTC. This encodes CASTRTYEQYF.

In DNA form, the CDR3 reads TGTGCCAGCAGCCTCTGGGCGGGGGTGGCAGATACGCAGTATTTT. Translated: CASSLWAGVADTQYF. J is TRBJ2-3 and V is TRBV7-2; 7 nucleotides match TRBD2. In germline, CDR1 is SGHTA, CDR2 FQGNSA. This CDR3 spans 15 amino acids. The J segment lost 4 bases and the V segment lost 5 bases, leaving 9 bases of the junction unmatched.

CDR3 residues: CASREELNTEAFF. For the CDR3, the DNA is TGTGCCAGCAGGGAGGAACTGAACACTGAAGCTTTCTTT. The chain uses TRBV2 and TRBJ1-1; D not resolved. The ends were cut back, 6 bases at V and 0 bases at J, with 8 bases in the middle. Germline V gives CDR1 SNHLY, CDR2 FYNNEI. This CDR3 spans 13 amino acids. The variable domain in full, completed from reference TRBV2 and TRBJ1-1, reads EPEVTQTPSHQVTQMGQEVILRCVPISNHLYFYWYRQILGQKVEFLVSFYNNEISEKSEIFDDQFSVERPDGSNFTLKIRSTKLEDSAMYFCASREELNTEAFFGQGTRLTVV.

The V gene is TRBV21-1, the J gene TRBJ1-6; the D call of TRBD1 is as the table states it, not checked on the DNA. TRBV21-1 is flagged as a pseudogene. This CDR3 is built from 14 residues. Here the CDR3 DNA reads TGTGCCAGCAGCATGACAGGGGGTAATTCACCCCTCCACTTT. Its translation: CASSMTGGNSPLHF.

The rearrangement links TRBV11-3 to TRBJ2-3; tentative D call: TRBD2 (5 bases). Germline V gene data show CDR1 as SGHNT and CDR2 as YENEEA. The germline V and J ends were trimmed by 4 bases and 4 bases, with 9 bases remaining between them. This CDR3 is built from 13 residues. CDR3 coding DNA: TGTGCCAGCAGCTCCGCGAGGGCAGATACGCAGTATTTT. Protein product: CASSSARADTQYF.

The chain couples TRBV7-2 to TRBJ2-7, with TRBD1 as a possible D gene (6 bases). The CDR3 is made up of 15 amino acids. Trimming took 2 bases from V and 7 from J, leaving 18 bases between them. Germline CDR1 is SGHTA and CDR2 is FQGNSA. The CDR3 protein is CASSLSGTSLREQYF. CDR3 in DNA: TGTGCCAGCAGCTTATCCGGGACATCCCTTCGGGAGCAGTACTTC.

This clone occurred once. This CDR3 reads CASSEHGANTEAFF. In DNA, the CDR3 is TGCGCCAGCAGTGAGCACGGTGCGAACACTGAAGCTTTCTTT. The chain couples TRBV10-1 to TRBJ1-1; D gene ambiguous. V dropped 2 bases and J dropped 1 base, with 8 bases sitting between them. Germline values: CDR1 WNHNN, CDR2 SYGVQD (reference sequence). The CDR3 consists of 14 residues.

This chain connects TRBV6-5 to TRBJ2-7; TRBD1 matches at 9 bases. The CDR3 has 13 residues. Germline V gene data show CDR1 as MNHEY and CDR2 as SVGAGI. V dropped 6 bases and J dropped 5; count of bases not matched to a gene: 5. The CDR3 coding sequence is TGTGCCAGCAGCCAGGGACAGGGCAACGAGCAGTACTTC. Encoded protein: CASSQGQGNEQYF.

The CDR3 loop is CAWGATAQKLFF. The CDR3 DNA reads TGTGCCTGGGGGGCGACAGCACAAAAACTGTTTTTT. This chain links TRBV30 with TRBJ1-4, with a weak D call TRBD1 (5 bases). This CDR3 has 12 residues. V lost 5 bases to trimming and J lost 9 bases, with 13 bases between them. The V gene's germline CDR1 is GTSNPN and CDR2 SVGIG (reference sequence). Full variable domain (missing parts from reference TRBV30 and TRBJ1-4): SQTIHQWPATLVQPVGSPLSLECTVEGTSNPNLYWYRQAAGRGLQLLFYSVGIGQISSEVPQNLSASRPQDRQFILSSKKLLLSDSGFYLCAWGATAQKLFFGSGTQLSVL.

The chain is built from TRBV19 and TRBJ2-7; D is possibly TRBD2 (5 bases). The germline V gene has CDR1 LNHDA and CDR2 SQIVND (reference sequence). V lost 3 bases and J lost 5, with 14 bases in between. This CDR3 is 14 amino acids long. The chain's CDR3 is CASSINWEPNEQYF. CDR3 nucleotides: TGTGCCAGTAGTATCAACTGGGAGCCCAACGAGCAGTACTTC.

The rearrangement joins TRBV3-1 (or the pseudogene TRBV3-2) to TRBJ2-7, with 9 bases identical to TRBD1. After removal of 5 bases from V and 5 bases from J, the junction contained 10 bases not matched to a gene. This CDR3 spans 15 amino acids. The V gene's germline CDR1 is LGHDT and CDR2 YNNKEL (reference sequence). CDR3 sequence: CASSSNHGQGNEQYF. CDR3 nucleotides: TGTGCCAGCAGCTCGAACCACGGACAGGGGAACGAGCAGTACTTC.

The chain joins TRBV10-3 to TRBJ2-2, with 12 bases fitting TRBD2. The germline CDR1 and CDR2 sequences are ENHRY and SYGVKD. J was trimmed by 4 bases and V by 6 bases; bases with no gene match: 3. The CDR3 runs to 15 residues. The CDR3 sequence: CAIRTTSGGTGELFF. For the CDR3, the DNA is TGTGCCATCAGGACGACTAGCGGGGGCACCGGGGAGCTGTTTTTT.

The chain uses TRBV28 and TRBJ2-5; D possibly corresponds to TRBD1 (6 bases). V dropped 7 bases and J dropped 1 base, with 16 bases sitting between them. The CDR3 sequence is 15 residues long. Germline assignment: CDR1 MDHEN and CDR2 SYDVKM. The CDR3 is CASTRGWDTQETQYF. The DNA of the CDR3 is TGTGCCAGCACCCGAGGTTGGGACACCCAAGAGACCCAGTACTTC.

J is TRBJ2-7 and V is TRBV4-1; D is perhaps TRBD2 (6 bases). The V gene's germline CDR1 is MGHRA and CDR2 YSYEKL. V was cut by 0 bases and J by 5 bases, with 20 bases left in between. The CDR3 is 17 amino acids. The CDR3 DNA reads as TGCGCCAGCAGCCAAGATCTGGCGTCGGGACTTTCCCACGAGCAGTACTTC. Protein: CASSQDLASGLSHEQYF.

This clone was counted a single time. The chain joins TRBV28 to TRBJ1-3, with 9 bases matching TRBD1. CDR1 is MDHEN and CDR2 is SYDVKM in the germline V gene. The CDR3 runs 18 residues. The J segment lost 1 base and the V segment lost 0 bases, leaving 7 bases of the junction unmatched. The DNA for the CDR3 is TGTGCCAGCAGTTTATGGGGGACAGGGCCTCTTTCTGGAAACACCATATATTTT. The encoded protein is CASSLWGTGPLSGNTIYF.